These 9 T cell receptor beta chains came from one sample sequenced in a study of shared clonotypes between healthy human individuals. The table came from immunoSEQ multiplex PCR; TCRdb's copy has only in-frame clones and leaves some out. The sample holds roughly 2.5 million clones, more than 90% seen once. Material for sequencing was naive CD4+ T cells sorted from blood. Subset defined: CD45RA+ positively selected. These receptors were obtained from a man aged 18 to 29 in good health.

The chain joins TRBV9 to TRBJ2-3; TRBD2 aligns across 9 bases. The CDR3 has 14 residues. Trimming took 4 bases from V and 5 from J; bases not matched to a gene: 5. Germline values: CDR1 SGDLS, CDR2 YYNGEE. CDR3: CASSTLAGQDTQYF. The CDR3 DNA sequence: TGTGCCAGCAGCACCCTAGCGGGACAAGATACGCAGTATTTT.

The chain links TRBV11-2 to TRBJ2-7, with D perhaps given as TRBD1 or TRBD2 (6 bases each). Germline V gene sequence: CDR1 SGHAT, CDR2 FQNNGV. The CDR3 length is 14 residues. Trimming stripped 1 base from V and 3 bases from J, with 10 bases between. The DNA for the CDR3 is TGTGCCAGCAGCTTAGCGGGGGCCTACTACGAGCAGTACTTC. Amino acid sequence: CASSLAGAYYEQYF.

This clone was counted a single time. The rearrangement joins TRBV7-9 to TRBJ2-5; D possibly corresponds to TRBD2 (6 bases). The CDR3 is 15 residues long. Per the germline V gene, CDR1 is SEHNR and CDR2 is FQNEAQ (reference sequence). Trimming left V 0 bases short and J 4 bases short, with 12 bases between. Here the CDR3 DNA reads TGTGCCAGCAGCTTAGCGACCGGGAGAGGAGAGACCCAGTACTTC. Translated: CASSLATGRGETQYF.

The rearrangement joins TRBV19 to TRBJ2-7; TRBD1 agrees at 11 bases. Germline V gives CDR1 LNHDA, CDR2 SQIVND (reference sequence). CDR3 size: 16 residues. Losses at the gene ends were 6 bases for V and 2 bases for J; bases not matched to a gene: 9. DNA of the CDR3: TGTGCCAGTAGGAGGACAGGGGGCGCTCGCCCCTACGAGCAGTACTTC. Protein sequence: CASRRTGGARPYEQYF.

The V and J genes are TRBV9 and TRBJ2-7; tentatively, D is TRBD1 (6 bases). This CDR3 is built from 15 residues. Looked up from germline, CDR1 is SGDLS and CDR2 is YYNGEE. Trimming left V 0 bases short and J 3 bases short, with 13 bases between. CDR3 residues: CASSVVGGRGYEQYF. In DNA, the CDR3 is TGTGCCAGCAGCGTAGTAGGAGGCAGGGGCTACGAGCAGTACTTC.

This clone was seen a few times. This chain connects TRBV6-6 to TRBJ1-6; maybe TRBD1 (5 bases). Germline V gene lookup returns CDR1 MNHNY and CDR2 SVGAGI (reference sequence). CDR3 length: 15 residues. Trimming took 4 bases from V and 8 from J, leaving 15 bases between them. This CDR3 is CASSSPTVRHSPLHF. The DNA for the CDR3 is TGTGCCAGCAGTTCCCCGACAGTCAGGCATTCACCCCTCCACTTT.

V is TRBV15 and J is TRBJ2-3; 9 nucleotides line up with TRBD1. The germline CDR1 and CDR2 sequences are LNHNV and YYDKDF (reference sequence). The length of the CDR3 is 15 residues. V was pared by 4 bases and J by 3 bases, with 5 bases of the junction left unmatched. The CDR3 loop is CATSNGQGRTDTQYF. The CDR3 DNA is TGTGCCACCAGCAACGGACAGGGGCGAACAGATACGCAGTATTTT. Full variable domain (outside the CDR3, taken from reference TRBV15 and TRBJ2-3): DAMVIQNPRYQVTQFGKPVTLSCSQTLNHNVMYWYQQKSSQAPKLLFHYYDKDFNNEADTPDNFQSRRPNTSFCFLDIRSPGLGDTAMYLCATSNGQGRTDTQYFGPGTRLTVL.

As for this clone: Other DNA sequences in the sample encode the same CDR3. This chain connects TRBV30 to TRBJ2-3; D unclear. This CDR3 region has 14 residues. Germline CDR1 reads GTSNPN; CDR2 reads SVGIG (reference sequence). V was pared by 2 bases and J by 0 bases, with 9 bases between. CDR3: CAWSSQPSTDTQYF. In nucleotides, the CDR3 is TGTGCCTGGAGTTCACAGCCTAGCACAGATACGCAGTATTTT.

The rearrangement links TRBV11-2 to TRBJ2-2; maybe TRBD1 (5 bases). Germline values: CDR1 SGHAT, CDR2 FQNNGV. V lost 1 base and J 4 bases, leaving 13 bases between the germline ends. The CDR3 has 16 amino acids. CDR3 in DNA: TGTGCCAGCAGCTTAGGGGGCGGTAAGGTCACCGGGGAGCTGTTTTTT. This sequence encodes CASSLGGGKVTGELFF.